A selection of T cell receptor beta chains follows, all from one sample in a study of blood T cell repertoires in COVID-19. Libraries were prepared by immunoSEQ multiplex PCR; TCRdb keeps only in-frame clonotypes and omits some of them. Among approximately 130,000 clones, around 87% were seen once, and the ten largest hold roughly 18%. Sequencing used peripheral blood. These receptors originate from a woman in her 50s who had recovered from COVID-19. The CDR3 runs from the conserved cysteine through the conserved F or W. The D gene is left open where the match is weak. Some rows have no size entry. The others give once, few or many, or a class for an expanded clone.

TRBJ2-1 - - TRBV11-2 TGTGCCAGCAGTGTCCTCCGAGGGTTTTACAATGAGCAGTTCTTC CASSVLRGFYNEQFF
TRBJ2-2 - - TRBV19 TGTGCCAGTACCCCAAATAATGGGCAGAGGAGGAGCGGGGAGCTGTTTTTT CASTPNNGQRRSGELFF
TRBJ2-7 - - TRBV2 TGTGCCAGCCGGGACTCCTTTTACGAGCAGTACTTC CASRDSFYEQYF
TRBJ2-7 - - TRBV11-3 TGTGCCAGCAGCTTAGTGGCGGAAGCCTACGAGCAGTACTTC CASSLVAEAYEQYF
TRBJ2-7 - - TRBV5-1 TGCGCCAGCAGCGGGGGGATTGATACCTCGTTGGGGGAGCAGTACTTC CASSGGIDTSLGEQYF
TRBJ1-2 - - TRBV7-9 TGTGCCAGCAGCCCAGGGGCTGGCTACACCTTC CASSPGAGYTF
TRBJ2-3 TRBD2 - TRBV2 TGTGCCAGCAGCGTGGGTAGCGGGGGGACAGATACGCAGTATTTT CASSVGSGGTDTQYF
TRBJ2-1 TRBD2 - TRBV18 TGTGCCAGCTCCCTGGGACTAGCGGACTACAATGAGCAGTTCTTC CASSLGLADYNEQFF
TRBJ1-3 TRBD1 - TRBV9 TGTGCCAGCAGCGCCCGGGACAGGGAAAACACCATATATTTT CASSARDRENTIYF
TRBJ1-6 - few TRBV18 TGTGCCAGCTCACAGGACAGATATAATTCACCCCTCCACTTT CASSQDRYNSPLHF
TRBJ1-3 - few TRBV5-4 TGTGCCAGCAGTTTCGGGGACACCATATATTTT CASSFGDTIYF
TRBJ1-1 - - TRBV19 TGTGCCAGTAGTATGCAAGCGGGCGTCGGAACTGAAGCTTTCTTT CASSMQAGVGTEAFF
TRBJ1-2 TRBD1 - TRBV25-1 TGTGCCAGCAGTGACCGCCGGACAGGGGCTAGTGGCTACACCTTC CASSDRRTGASGYTF
TRBJ1-3 TRBD1 once TRBV2 TGTGCCAGCAGTGAAATGGGGACAGCGGGAAACACCATATATTTT CASSEMGTAGNTIYF
TRBJ1-1 - - TRBV11-3 TGTGCCAGCAGCCCACCCGGACAAGCTGAAGCTTTCTTT CASSPPGQAEAFF
TRBJ2-1 TRBD2 - TRBV24-1 TGTGCCACCAGTGATCCTCTAGCGGGAGGGCCCCTGTTCTTC CATSDPLAGGPLFF
TRBJ1-1 - - TRBV7-9 TGTGCCAGCAGTCCCCCCGGAGGGATGAACACTGAAGCTTTCTTT CASSPPGGMNTEAFF
TRBJ2-1 TRBD2 - TRBV29-1 TGCAGCGTTGGGACGAGACTAGCGGGAAGGGAGTACAATGAGCAGTTCTTC CSVGTRLAGREYNEQFF
TRBJ1-4 - - TRBV10-3 TGTGCCTCCTCTCCCGGGGTTGATGAAAAACTGTTTTTT CASSPGVDEKLFF
TRBJ1-6 - - TRBV19 TGTGCCAGTAGTATGGTCAGGGGTGCTTCCTATAATTCACCCCTCCACTTT CASSMVRGASYNSPLHF
TRBJ1-4 - - TRBV19 TGTGCCAGTAGCCCGAAGACTATAGTGTATTCAACTAATGAAAAACTGTTTTTT CASSPKTIVYSTNEKLFF
TRBJ1-5 TRBD1 - TRBV19 TGTGCCAGTAGTCCGGACAGGCTCAATCAGCCCCAGCATTTT CASSPDRLNQPQHF
TRBJ1-3 TRBD1 - TRBV6-5 TGTGCCAGCAGTACTTCAGGGGGCTCTGGAAACACCATATATTTT CASSTSGGSGNTIYF
TRBJ2-7 - - TRBV14 TGTGCCAGCAGCCAGAGCGCTGCTCCCTACGAGCAGTACTTC CASSQSAAPYEQYF
TRBJ2-7 TRBD1 - TRBV19 TGTGCCAGTAGTTTCGGGACAGCCTACGAGCAGTACTTC CASSFGTAYEQYF
TRBJ1-5 - - TRBV6-5 TGTGCCAGCCATAGGGAGATCAATCAGCCCCAGCATTTT CASHREINQPQHF
TRBJ2-2 TRBD2 - TRBV7-8 TGTGCCAGCAGCTTAGGTCGCGTCGGGAGGGATGTCACCGGGGAGCTGTTTTTT CASSLGRVGRDVTGELFF
TRBJ1-5 TRBD1 few TRBV7-9 TGTGCCAGCAGCTCCACAGGGGGCGCAGAGCCCCAGCATTTT CASSSTGGAEPQHF
TRBJ2-3 TRBD2 - TRBV5-6 TGTGCCAGCAGCCCAAGACTAGCGGGAGTCATGCATACGCAGTATTTT CASSPRLAGVMHTQYF
TRBJ2-7 - - TRBV18 TGTGCCAGCTCACCTATTCCCGGCGGGAACACCTACGAGCAGTACTTC CASSPIPGGNTYEQYF
TRBJ1-6 - - TRBV30 TGTGCCTGGAGTGTATTCTTTTCACCCCTCCACTTT CAWSVFFSPLHF
TRBJ2-7 - - TRBV6-1 TGTGCCAGCAGTGACCAGGGTACGGGCCGGGAGCAGTACTTC CASSDQGTGREQYF
TRBJ1-6 TRBD1 - TRBV5-6 TGTGCCAGCAGCGCCCGACAGGGGGGATACTATAATTCACCCCTCCACTTT CASSARQGGYYNSPLHF
TRBJ2-1 TRBD2 - TRBV10-2 TGCGCCAGCAGCCACCCGGGACTAGCGGGGCCTTTCAATGAGCAGTTCTTC CASSHPGLAGPFNEQFF
TRBJ1-1 - - TRBV5-4 TGTGCCAGCAGCTTGGGCGGGGTTGACACTGAAGCTTTCTTT CASSLGGVDTEAFF
TRBJ1-1 - once TRBV5-1 TGCGCCAGCGGCTCGGGAGGGGCGTTTACTGAAGCTTTCTTT CASGSGGAFTEAFF
TRBJ2-7 - - TRBV23-1 TGCGCCAGCAGTCGGGGGGGGCGAGAGCAGTACTTC CASSRGGREQYF
TRBJ1-2 TRBD1 - TRBV27 TGTGCCAGCAGTTTCCTCAACCCCGGGACAGGGGGCTATGGCTACACCTTC CASSFLNPGTGGYGYTF
TRBJ1-5 - - TRBV6-2/TRBV6-3 TGTGCCAGCAGTTATATTCCAGGGTACCAGCCCCAGCATTTT CASSYIPGYQPQHF
TRBJ2-7 TRBD1 - TRBV7-9 TGTGCCAGCAGCTTAGGATCCGGGGACAGTTCCTACGAGCAGTACTTC CASSLGSGDSSYEQYF
TRBJ2-5 TRBD2 - TRBV2 TGTGCCAGCAGAGGGCTAGCGGGGGGGCATGAGACCCAGTACTTC CASRGLAGGHETQYF
TRBJ1-1 - - TRBV5-4 TGTGCCAGCAGCTTGGACAGGGTGAGGACTGAAGCTTTCTTT CASSLDRVRTEAFF
TRBJ1-5 - - TRBV6-6 TGTGCCAGCAGTCGCGAGACAGTACCCAAAAATCAGCCCCAGCATTTT CASSRETVPKNQPQHF
TRBJ2-5 - - TRBV25-1 TGTGCCAGCAGTGAACCTAGAAGGACCCAGTACTTC CASSEPRRTQYF
TRBJ1-1 - - TRBV7-2 TGTGCCAGCAGGTCGGGACTCCTGAACACTGAAGCTTTCTTT CASRSGLLNTEAFF
TRBJ2-1 TRBD2 - TRBV5-4 TGTGCCAGCAGCAAACCGGGACTAGCGGACTATGAGCAGTTCTTC CASSKPGLADYEQFF
TRBJ2-3 - - TRBV5-4 TGTGCCAGCAGCTTTGGGCTAGGGGCAGATACGCAGTATTTT CASSFGLGADTQYF
TRBJ1-5 - - TRBV5-8 TGTGCCAGCAGTCCCCGGACGGGGTATCAGCCCCAGCATTTT CASSPRTGYQPQHF
TRBJ1-6 - once TRBV7-3 TGTGCCAGCAGTTTGGAGGTCTATAATTCACCCCTCCACTTT CASSLEVYNSPLHF
TRBJ2-5 TRBD2 - TRBV30 TGTGCCTCCGGTCGGGGGGGCGGTTGGGGAGAGACCCAGTACTTC CASGRGGGWGETQYF
TRBJ1-2 - - TRBV14 TGTGCCAGCAGCGCAGACAGTAAGATGAGTGGCTACACCTTC CASSADSKMSGYTF
TRBJ1-2 TRBD1 - TRBV29-1 TGCAGCGTTGGCCGGGACAGGGGAGTAAGCGGCTACACCTTC CSVGRDRGVSGYTF
TRBJ2-1 TRBD2 - TRBV4-1 TGCGCCAGCGGCGCGGGGGGGCTCGGTTTCACCTACAATGAGCAGTTCTTC CASGAGGLGFTYNEQFF